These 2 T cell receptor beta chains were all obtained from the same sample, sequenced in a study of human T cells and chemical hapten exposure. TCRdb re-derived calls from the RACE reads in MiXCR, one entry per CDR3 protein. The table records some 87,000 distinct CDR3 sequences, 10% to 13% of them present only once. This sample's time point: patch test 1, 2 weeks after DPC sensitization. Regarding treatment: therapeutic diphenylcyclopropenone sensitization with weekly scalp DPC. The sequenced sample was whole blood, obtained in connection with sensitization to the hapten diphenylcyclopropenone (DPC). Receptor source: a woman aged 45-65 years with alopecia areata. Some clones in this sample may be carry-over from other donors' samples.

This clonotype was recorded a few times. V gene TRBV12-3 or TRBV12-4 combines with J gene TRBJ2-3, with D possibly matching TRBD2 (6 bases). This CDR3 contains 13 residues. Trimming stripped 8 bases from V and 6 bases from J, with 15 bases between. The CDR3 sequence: CASGQRARDTQYF. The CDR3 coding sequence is TGTGCCAGCGGTCAGCGGGCTCGGGATACGCAGTATTTT.

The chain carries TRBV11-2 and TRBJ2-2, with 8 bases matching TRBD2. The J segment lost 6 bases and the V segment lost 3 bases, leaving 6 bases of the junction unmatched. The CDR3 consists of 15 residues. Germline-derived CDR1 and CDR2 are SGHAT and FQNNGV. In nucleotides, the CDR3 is TGTGCCAGCAGCTTTACCCTAGCGGGTCCCGGGGAGCTGTTTTTT. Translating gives CASSFTLAGPGELFF.